The 29 T cell receptor beta chains presented below share a single source sample, sequenced in a study of beta chain features in type 1 diabetes. Expressed TCRB transcripts were sequenced, since all the RNA that had been isolated was reverse transcribed. Sequencing used immunoSEQ multiplex PCR; TCRdb keeps in-frame clones, though not all of them. The data contain some 330,000 clones, around 10% of them singletons. What was sequenced was naive CD4+ T cells from blood. All receptors derive from a woman in her twenties or thirties in good health.

This chain joins TRBV4-2 and TRBJ2-1; TRBD2 aligns across 7 bases. This CDR3 has 17 amino acids. V gave up 2 bases and J gave up 0 bases; unmatched junction bases: 7. CDR1 and CDR2 (germline): LGHNA, YNFKEQ. The CDR3 sequence: CASSQPTSPSSYNEQFF. The CDR3 DNA reads TGTGCCAGCAGCCAACCGACTAGCCCGAGCTCCTACAATGAGCAGTTCTTC.

This clone has a handful of counts. The chain links TRBV4-2 to TRBJ2-3, with D tentatively TRBD2 (5 bases). The V gene lost 4 bases and the J gene lost 5 bases, with 28 bases spanning the gap. The CDR3 runs 19 residues. Germline V gene lookup returns CDR1 LGHNA and CDR2 YNFKEQ. The CDR3 DNA reads as TGTGCCAGCAGCCTCCTAATCTTAAACGGCGAGGGAGAGGGAGATACGCAGTATTTT. Translating it yields CASSLLILNGEGEGDTQYF.

Only a few counts were recorded for this clone. As DNA, the CDR3 is TGTGCCAGCAGCTTAGGGTGGTCTGCGGGTCAAGAGACCCAGTACTTC. Its translation is CASSLGWSAGQETQYF. V gene TRBV7-9 combines with J gene TRBJ2-5; D possibly corresponds to TRBD2 (5 bases). This CDR3 region has 16 residues. Per germline, CDR1 SEHNR and CDR2 FQNEAQ (reference sequence). V was clipped by 1 base and J by 2 bases, with 14 bases between them.

This chain uses TRBV5-1 with TRBJ1-2; D is undetermined. The V end was cut by 0 bases, the J end by 3 bases, with 9 bases between. Germline V gene lookup returns CDR1 SGHRS and CDR2 YFSETQ. The CDR3 is made up of 14 amino acids. This chain's CDR3 is CASSLGPTDYGYTF. For the CDR3, the DNA is TGCGCCAGCAGCTTGGGACCTACAGACTATGGCTACACCTTC.

This clone has only a few counts. The chain recombines TRBV5-8 with TRBJ1-5, with D possibly TRBD1 on 6 matching bases. Germline CDR1 reads SGHTS; CDR2 reads YDEGEE. V was shortened by 2 bases and J by 0 bases, with 15 bases between the two germline ends. This CDR3 has 17 amino acids. The CDR3 DNA is TGTGCCAGCAGCTTCGACAGGATGACATTTAGCAATCAGCCCCAGCATTTT. Translation gives CASSFDRMTFSNQPQHF.

Only a few counts were recorded for this clone. CDR3 region: CASSTSTSNEQFF. The CDR3 DNA reads TGTGCCAGCAGCACTAGTACAAGTAATGAGCAGTTCTTC. This chain uses TRBV9 with TRBJ2-1; tentatively, D is TRBD2 (5 bases). V lost 4 bases to trimming and J lost 7 bases, with 12 bases between them. CDR1 is SGDLS, CDR2 YYNGEE, per germline. This CDR3 region has 13 residues.

Remarks on this clone: Different DNA sequences within this sample yield the same CDR3. The chain employs TRBV27 and TRBJ1-2, with TRBD1 matching over 7 bases. The CDR3 contains 13 residues. Trimming removed 2 bases from V and 4 bases from J; junction bases left unmatched: 1. CDR1 and CDR2 (germline): MNHEY, SMNVEV (reference sequence). CDR3 protein: CASSLRQGYGYTF. CDR3 DNA sequence: TGTGCCAGCAGTTTACGACAGGGCTATGGCTACACCTTC.

This rearrangement joins TRBV15 to TRBJ2-1; TRBD1 agrees at 12 bases. CDR3 length: 21 amino acids. Germline assignment: CDR1 LNHNV and CDR2 YYDKDF (reference sequence). With V trimmed by 0 bases and J by 3 bases, 15 bases remained unmatched. The CDR3 region has the DNA TGTGCCACCAGCAGAGATCCCGCCGGGACAGGGGGCCTTAGCGGCTACAATGAGCAGTTCTTC. Translating it yields CATSRDPAGTGGLSGYNEQFF.

This clone turned up a few times. The rearrangement links TRBV27 to TRBJ2-7; 7 bases are shared with TRBD1. With V trimmed by 2 bases and J by 1 base, 5 bases remained unmatched. The CDR3 totals 15 residues. In germline, CDR1 is MNHEY, CDR2 SMNVEV (reference sequence). The CDR3 DNA sequence: TGTGCCAGCAGTTTAACAAGGGACAGTTCCTACGAGCAGTACTTC. Encoded protein: CASSLTRDSSYEQYF.

The chain employs TRBV11-3 and TRBJ2-2; D is ambiguous. The CDR3 consists of 13 residues. Germline V gene lookup returns CDR1 SGHNT and CDR2 YENEEA. Trimming cost V 2 bases and J 5 bases, with 6 bases left between them. The chain's CDR3 is CASSLRETGELFF. CDR3 sequence (DNA): TGTGCCAGCAGCTTAAGAGAAACCGGGGAGCTGTTTTTT.

The rearrangement links TRBV18 to TRBJ2-7; TRBD1 agrees at 9 bases. Unmatched junction bases numbered 9, after V lost 4 bases and J lost 5 bases. Germline-derived CDR1 and CDR2 are KGHSH and LQKENI. The length of the CDR3 is 15 residues. CDR3 sequence: CASSLTTGGRNEQYF. Here the CDR3 DNA reads TGTGCCAGCTCACTAACGACAGGGGGGCGGAACGAGCAGTACTTC.

This clone was seen more than once but under ten times. The chain joins TRBV10-3 to TRBJ2-7, with TRBD1 matching over 7 bases. V shed 10 bases and J 2 bases; nucleotides not matched to a gene: 8. This CDR3 comprises 13 residues. Germline values: CDR1 ENHRY, CDR2 SYGVKD. The CDR3 bases are TGTGCCACCTCGGACAGGTTGACCTACGAGCAGTACTTC. Translation gives CATSDRLTYEQYF.

This clone has a single count. The chain has TRBV7-8 and TRBJ2-2; D may be TRBD1 (5 bases). The CDR3 is made up of 13 amino acids. Per the germline V gene, CDR1 is SGHVS and CDR2 is FQNEAQ. V was cut by 5 bases and J by 5 bases, with 9 bases left in between. The CDR3 loop reads CASSLTGTGELFF. Written as DNA, the CDR3 is TGTGCCAGCAGCCTTACAGGAACCGGGGAGCTGTTTTTT.

The V call is TRBV2, the J call TRBJ2-2; tentatively, D is TRBD1 (6 bases). The CDR3 consists of 12 residues. CDR1 is SNHLY, CDR2 FYNNEI, per germline. Deletions cut 4 bases from V and 7 bases from J, with 7 bases between. In nucleotides, the CDR3 is TGTGCCAGCAGTGGAGGGGGCGGGGAGCTGTTTTTT. Protein sequence: CASSGGGGELFF.

CDR3 nucleotides: TGTGCCAGCAGCGTAGCTTCAAGCCGTATAGCCTACAATGAGCAGTTCTTC. This sequence encodes CASSVASSRIAYNEQFF. The chain carries TRBV9 and TRBJ2-1; D call uncertain. Germline values: CDR1 SGDLS, CDR2 YYNGEE. The CDR3 runs to 17 residues. The germline V and J ends were trimmed by 0 bases and 2 bases, with 15 bases remaining between them.

This clone was counted only a few times. The rearrangement joins TRBV29-1 to TRBJ2-3, with D possibly matching TRBD2 (6 bases). The germline V gene encodes CDR1 SQVTM and CDR2 ANQGSEA. Trimming took 5 bases from V and 7 from J, leaving 22 bases between them. The CDR3 has 15 residues. The CDR3 protein is CSVLLRVAGIYTQYF. The CDR3, as DNA: TGCAGCGTTCTCCTAAGGGTGGCGGGAATATATACGCAGTATTTT.

This rearrangement joins TRBV6-5 to TRBJ2-5, with a possible D match to TRBD1 (6 bases). Trimming shortened V by 5 bases and J by 5 bases, and 12 bases separated the two germline ends. CDR3 length: 13 residues. Germline assignment: CDR1 MNHEY and CDR2 SVGAGI. The CDR3 reads CASSQTGSETQYF. Written as DNA, the CDR3 is TGTGCCAGCAGTCAGACAGGATCCGAGACCCAGTACTTC.

The rearrangement joins TRBV5-1 to TRBJ2-1; weak D call: TRBD2 (6 bases). Germline lookup yields CDR1 SGHRS and CDR2 YFSETQ. V was trimmed by 2 bases and J by 0 bases, leaving 6 bases between them. This CDR3 is 14 amino acids long. The CDR3 reads CASSFGSSYNEQFF. CDR3 bases: TGCGCCAGCAGCTTCGGGAGCTCCTACAATGAGCAGTTCTTC.

The chain links TRBV28 to TRBJ1-4, with D perhaps TRBD1 (6 bases). V gave up 5 bases and J gave up 11 bases, with 12 bases separating them. CDR1 and CDR2 (germline): MDHEN, SYDVKM. The CDR3 has 12 residues. CDR3 DNA: TGTGCCAGCAGTCGAGGGACACTTAAACTGTTTTTT. It translates to CASSRGTLKLFF.

The V gene is TRBV15, the J gene TRBJ1-2; D is possibly TRBD1 (5 bases). CDR1 is LNHNV and CDR2 is YYDKDF in the germline V gene (reference sequence). Trimming stripped 0 bases from V and 8 bases from J, with 10 bases between. The CDR3 is 13 amino acids. The CDR3: CATSRDQSGGYTF. The DNA of the CDR3 is TGTGCCACCAGCAGAGATCAATCAGGGGGCTACACCTTC.

This clone was seen only a few times. The V and J genes are TRBV18 and TRBJ2-1, with 8 bases identical to TRBD1. Germline lookup yields CDR1 KGHSH and CDR2 LQKENI. The CDR3 covers 15 residues. V was pared by 4 bases and J by 6 bases, with 8 bases of the junction left unmatched. CDR3 in amino acids: CASSRLQGASNEQFF. In DNA form, the CDR3 reads TGTGCCAGCTCACGACTGCAGGGGGCTAGCAATGAGCAGTTCTTC.

A few counts support this clone. The chain combines TRBV30 with TRBJ1-5, with TRBD1 matching over 12 bases. Unmatched junction bases numbered 10, after V lost 3 bases and J lost 7 bases. The CDR3 spans 16 residues. CDR1 GTSNPN and CDR2 SVGIG come from the germline V gene (reference sequence). In nucleotides, the CDR3 is TGTGCCTGGAGCGCCGGGACAGGGGGCCGTCAACAGCCCCAGCATTTT. Protein product: CAWSAGTGGRQQPQHF.

V gene TRBV14 combines with J gene TRBJ1-1; possibly TRBD1 for D (6 bases). The CDR3 is 16 amino acids. Germline CDR1 reads SGHDN; CDR2 reads FVKESK. Trimming stripped 1 base from V and 0 bases from J, with 12 bases between. CDR3 sequence (DNA): TGTGCCAGCAGCCAAGCCCGGGGACAAATGAACACTGAAGCTTTCTTT. Its protein product is CASSQARGQMNTEAFF.

The V call is TRBV2, the J call TRBJ2-7; the D gene is possibly TRBD2 (6 bases). The CDR3 spans 14 residues. The ends were cut back, 8 bases at V and 0 bases at J, with 14 bases in the middle. Germline CDR1 is SNHLY and CDR2 is FYNNEI. Here the CDR3 reads CASFRDSFSYEQYF. CDR3 DNA: TGTGCCAGCTTTCGGGACTCCTTCTCCTACGAGCAGTACTTC.

This clone has only a few counts. The rearrangement joins TRBV7-2 to TRBJ2-7, with D perhaps matching TRBD1 (5 bases). The V end was cut by 2 bases, the J end by 4 bases, with 12 bases between. The CDR3 covers 14 residues. CDR1 and CDR2 from the germline V gene are SGHTA and FQGNSA. CDR3 sequence: CASSLSSGPYEQYF. The CDR3 DNA is TGTGCCAGCAGCTTATCCTCAGGGCCATACGAGCAGTACTTC.

V gene TRBV27 combines with J gene TRBJ2-1; TRBD2 matches 12 bases. CDR1 is MNHEY and CDR2 is SMNVEV in the germline V gene (reference sequence). The CDR3 is 16 amino acids. The ends lost 5 bases at V and 3 bases at J; junction bases unmatched: 5. CDR3 in amino acids: CASSTTSGGLYNEQFF. In DNA form, the CDR3 reads TGTGCCAGCAGTACGACTAGCGGGGGACTCTACAATGAGCAGTTCTTC.

This chain links TRBV7-2 with TRBJ2-5; 10 nucleotides match TRBD2. The V segment lost 1 base and the J segment 4 bases; nucleotides outside the gene matches: 12. The CDR3 extends over 18 amino acids. From germline, CDR1 is SGHTA and CDR2 FQGNSA. DNA of the CDR3: TGTGCCAGCAGCTTAGGCCTTCTAGCGGGAGCTGAGTTAGAGACCCAGTACTTC. This encodes CASSLGLLAGAELETQYF.

The chain combines TRBV7-2 with TRBJ2-5; TRBD2 matches at 8 bases. Germline V CDR1 and CDR2: SGHTA, FQGNSA. CDR3 length equals 16 residues. V lost 7 bases and J lost 5; bases outside the gene matches: 15. Written as DNA, the CDR3 is TGTGCCAGCAACACTCGCAGAGGTAGCGGGACGGAGACCCAGTACTTC. Its protein is CASNTRRGSGTETQYF.

This clone occurred a few times. The chain couples TRBV29-1 to TRBJ2-3; D call uncertain. Looked up from germline, CDR1 is SQVTM and CDR2 is ANQGSEA. The CDR3 runs 13 residues. V was cut by 3 bases and J by 3 bases, with 10 bases left in between. The CDR3 DNA sequence: TGCAGCGTTGAGGGCAGGTTTACAGATACGCAGTATTTT. Its protein is CSVEGRFTDTQYF.